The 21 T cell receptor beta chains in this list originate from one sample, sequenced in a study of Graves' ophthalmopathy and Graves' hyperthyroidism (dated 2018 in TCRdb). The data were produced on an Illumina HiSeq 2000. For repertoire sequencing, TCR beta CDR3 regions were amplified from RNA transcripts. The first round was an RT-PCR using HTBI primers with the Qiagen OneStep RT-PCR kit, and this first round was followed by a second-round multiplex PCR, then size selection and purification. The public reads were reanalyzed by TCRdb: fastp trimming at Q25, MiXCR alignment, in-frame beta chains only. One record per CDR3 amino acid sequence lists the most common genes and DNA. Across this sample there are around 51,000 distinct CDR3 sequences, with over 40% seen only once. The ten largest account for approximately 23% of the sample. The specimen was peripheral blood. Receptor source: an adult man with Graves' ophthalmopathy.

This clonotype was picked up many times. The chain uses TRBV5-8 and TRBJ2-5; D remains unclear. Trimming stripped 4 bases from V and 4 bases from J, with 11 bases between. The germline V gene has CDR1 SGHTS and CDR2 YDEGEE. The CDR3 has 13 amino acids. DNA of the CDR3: TGTGCCAGCAGCGCCAAAGGCGGAGAGACCCAGTACTTC. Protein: CASSAKGGETQYF.

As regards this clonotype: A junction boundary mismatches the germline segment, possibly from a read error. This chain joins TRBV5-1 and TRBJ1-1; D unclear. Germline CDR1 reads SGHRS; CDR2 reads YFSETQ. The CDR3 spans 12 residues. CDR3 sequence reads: CASTRDYTEALF. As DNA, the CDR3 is TGCGCCAGCACCCGCGACTACACCGAAGCTCTCTTT.

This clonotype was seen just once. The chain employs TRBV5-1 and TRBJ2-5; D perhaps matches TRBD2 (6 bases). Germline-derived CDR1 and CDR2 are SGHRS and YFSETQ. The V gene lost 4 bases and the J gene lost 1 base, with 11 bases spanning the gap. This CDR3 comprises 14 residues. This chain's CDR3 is CASSLSTSQETQYF. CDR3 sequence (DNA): TGCGCCAGCAGCCTGTCGACTAGCCAAGAGACCCAGTACTTC.

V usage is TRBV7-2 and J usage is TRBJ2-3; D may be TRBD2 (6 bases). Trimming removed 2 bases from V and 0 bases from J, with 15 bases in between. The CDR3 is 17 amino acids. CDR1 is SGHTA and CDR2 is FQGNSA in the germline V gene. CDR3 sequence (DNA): TGTGCCAGCAGCTTATGGGTCTCGCGGGGAAGCACAGATACGCAGTATTTT. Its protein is CASSLWVSRGSTDTQYF.

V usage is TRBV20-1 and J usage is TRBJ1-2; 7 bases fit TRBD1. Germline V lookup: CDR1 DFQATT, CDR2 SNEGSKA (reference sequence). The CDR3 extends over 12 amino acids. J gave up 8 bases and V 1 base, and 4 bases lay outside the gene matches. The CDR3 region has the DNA TGCAGTGCTAGAGGACAAGGGGGCGGCTACACCTTC. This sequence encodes CSARGQGGGYTF.

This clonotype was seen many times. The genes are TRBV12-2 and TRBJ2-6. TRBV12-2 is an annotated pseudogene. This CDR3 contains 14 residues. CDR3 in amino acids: CASRPRSGANVLTF. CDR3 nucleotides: TGTGCAAGTCGCCCACGTTCTGGGGCCAACGTCCTGACTTTC.

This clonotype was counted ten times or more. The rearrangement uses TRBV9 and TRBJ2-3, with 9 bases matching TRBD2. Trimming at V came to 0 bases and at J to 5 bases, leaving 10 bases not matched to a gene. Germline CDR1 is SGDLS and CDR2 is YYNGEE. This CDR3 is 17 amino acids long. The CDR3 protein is CASSVEGSGSFGDTQYF. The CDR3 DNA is TGTGCCAGCAGCGTAGAAGGTAGCGGGAGTTTTGGAGATACGCAGTATTTT.

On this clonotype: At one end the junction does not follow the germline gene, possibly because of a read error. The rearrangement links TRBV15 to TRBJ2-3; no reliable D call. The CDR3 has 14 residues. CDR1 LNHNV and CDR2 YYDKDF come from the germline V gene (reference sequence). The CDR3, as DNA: TGTGCCGCCAGCAGACCTTTAGCCAGAAGAGAGCAGTATTTT. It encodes CAASRPLARREQYF.

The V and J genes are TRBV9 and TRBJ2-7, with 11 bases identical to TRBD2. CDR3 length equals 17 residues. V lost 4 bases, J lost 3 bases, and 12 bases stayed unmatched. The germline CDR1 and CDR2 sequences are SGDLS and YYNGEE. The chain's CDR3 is CASSSQRGTSGHYEQYF. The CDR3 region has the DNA TGTGCCAGCAGCTCACAACGTGGGACTAGCGGACACTACGAGCAGTACTTC.

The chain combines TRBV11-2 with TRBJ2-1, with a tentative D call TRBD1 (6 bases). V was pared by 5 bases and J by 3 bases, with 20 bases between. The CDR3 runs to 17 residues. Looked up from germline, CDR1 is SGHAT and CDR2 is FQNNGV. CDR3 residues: CASSPWSTDSNYNEQFF. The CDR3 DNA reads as TGTGCCAGCAGCCCCTGGTCGACGGACAGCAACTACAATGAGCAGTTCTTC. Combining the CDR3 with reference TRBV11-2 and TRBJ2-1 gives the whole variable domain EAGVAQSPRYKIIEKRQSVAFWCNPISGHATLYWYQQILGQGPKLLIQFQNNGVVDDSQLPKDRFSAERLKGVDSTLKIQPAKLEDSAVYLCASSPWSTDSNYNEQFFGPGTRLTVL.

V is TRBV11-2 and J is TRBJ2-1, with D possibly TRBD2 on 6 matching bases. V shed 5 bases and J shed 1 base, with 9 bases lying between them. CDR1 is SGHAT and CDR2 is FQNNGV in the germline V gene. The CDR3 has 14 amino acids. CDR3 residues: CASSLGTSYNEQFF. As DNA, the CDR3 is TGTGCCAGCAGCCTCGGGACTTCCTACAATGAGCAGTTCTTC.

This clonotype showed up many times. The CDR3 DNA sequence: TGTGCCATCAGGCGGGACAACTCCAGGAACACTGAAGCTTTCTTT. Translated: CAIRRDNSRNTEAFF. The chain couples TRBV10-3 to TRBJ1-1; possibly TRBD1 for D (6 bases). V was cut by 6 bases and J by 1 base, with 15 bases left in between. CDR1 and CDR2 from the germline V gene are ENHRY and SYGVKD. This CDR3 spans 15 amino acids.

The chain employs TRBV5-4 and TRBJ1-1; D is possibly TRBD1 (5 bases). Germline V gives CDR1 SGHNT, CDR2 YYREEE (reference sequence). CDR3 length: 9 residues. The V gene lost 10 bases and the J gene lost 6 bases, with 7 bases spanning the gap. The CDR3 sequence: CAEGPEAFF. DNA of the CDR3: TGTGCCGAGGGGCCTGAAGCTTTCTTT.

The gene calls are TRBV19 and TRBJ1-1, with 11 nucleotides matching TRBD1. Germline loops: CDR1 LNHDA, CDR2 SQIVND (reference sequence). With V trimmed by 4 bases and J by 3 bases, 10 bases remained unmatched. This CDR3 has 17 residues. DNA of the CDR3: TGTGCCAGTAGTAGCCTAGGACAGGGGGCATCTGACACTGAAGCTTTCTTT. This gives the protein CASSSLGQGASDTEAFF.

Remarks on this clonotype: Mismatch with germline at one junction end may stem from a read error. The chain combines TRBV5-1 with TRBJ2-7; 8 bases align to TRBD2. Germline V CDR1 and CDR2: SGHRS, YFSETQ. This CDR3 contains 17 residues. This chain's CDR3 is CPSSSKGGGSSYNEQYF. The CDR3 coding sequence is TGCCCCAGCAGCTCCAAAGGCGGGGGGAGCTCCTACAATGAGCAGTACTTC.

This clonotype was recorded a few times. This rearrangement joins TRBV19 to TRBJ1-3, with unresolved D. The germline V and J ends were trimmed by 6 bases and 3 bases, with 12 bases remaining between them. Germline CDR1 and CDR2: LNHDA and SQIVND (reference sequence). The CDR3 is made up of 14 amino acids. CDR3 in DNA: TGTGCCAGTAGGGACCTCGCCAGTGGAAACACCATATATTTT. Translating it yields CASRDLASGNTIYF. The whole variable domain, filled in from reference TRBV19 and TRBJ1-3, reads DGGITQSPKYLFRKEGQNVTLSCEQNLNHDAMYWYRQDPGQGLRLIYYSQIVNDFQKGDIAEGYSVSREKKESFPLTVTSAQKNPTAFYLCASRDLASGNTIYFGEGSWLTVV.

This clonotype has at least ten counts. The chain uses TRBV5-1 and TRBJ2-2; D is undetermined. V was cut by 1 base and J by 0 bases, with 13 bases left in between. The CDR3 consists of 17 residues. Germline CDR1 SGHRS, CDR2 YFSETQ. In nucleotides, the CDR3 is TGCGCCAGCAGCTTGCGCCGGGTCACCTCGAACACCGGGGAGCTGTTTTTT. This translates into CASSLRRVTSNTGELFF.

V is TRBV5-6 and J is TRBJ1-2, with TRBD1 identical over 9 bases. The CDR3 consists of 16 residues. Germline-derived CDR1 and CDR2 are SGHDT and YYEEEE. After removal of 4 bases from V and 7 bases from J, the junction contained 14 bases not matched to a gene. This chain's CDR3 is CASSRPGQGKVAGYTF. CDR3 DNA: TGTGCCAGCAGCCGGCCGGGACAGGGAAAGGTGGCTGGCTACACCTTC. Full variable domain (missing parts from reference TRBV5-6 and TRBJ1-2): DAGVTQSPTHLIKTRGQQVTLRCSPKSGHDTVSWYQQALGQGPQFIFQYYEEEERQRGNFPDRFSGHQFPNYSSELNVNALLLGDSALYLCASSRPGQGKVAGYTFGSGTRLTVV.

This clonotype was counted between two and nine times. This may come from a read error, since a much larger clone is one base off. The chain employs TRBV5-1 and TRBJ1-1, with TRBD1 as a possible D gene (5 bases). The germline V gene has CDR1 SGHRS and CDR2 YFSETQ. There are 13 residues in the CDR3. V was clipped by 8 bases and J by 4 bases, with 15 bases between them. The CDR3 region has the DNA TGCGCCAGGAGGGGCGGGGGAGTCACTGAAGCTTTCTTT. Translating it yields CARRGGGVTEAFF.

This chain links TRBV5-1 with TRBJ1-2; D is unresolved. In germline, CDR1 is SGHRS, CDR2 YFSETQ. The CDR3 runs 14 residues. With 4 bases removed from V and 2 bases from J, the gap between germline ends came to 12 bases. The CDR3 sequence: CASSPGRSNYGYTF. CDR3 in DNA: TGCGCCAGCAGCCCGGGCAGATCAAACTATGGCTACACCTTC.

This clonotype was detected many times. The CDR3 DNA reads as TGCGCCAGCAGCTTGACTAGCGGGAGTATTCATGAGCAGTTCTTC. Translation: CASSLTSGSIHEQFF. The chain recombines TRBV5-1 with TRBJ2-1; 11 positions agree with TRBD2. This CDR3 spans 15 amino acids. Germline CDR1 is SGHRS and CDR2 is YFSETQ. V dropped 1 base and J dropped 8; count of bases not matched to a gene: 5.